This TCR beta chain was sequenced in a study of beta chain features in type 1 diabetes. The count of this clone is one. The antigen is not known. General study findings and limits: Researchers could not determine here whether HLA type influences TCRB rearrangement. Researchers report that Type 1 diabetes patients had moderately but significantly shorter TCRB CDR3s across all four CD4+ subsets.

Investigators reverse transcribed all isolated RNA, so they sequenced expressed TCRB transcripts. TCRdb's table, derived via immunoSEQ multiplex PCR, lists solely in-frame clones and lacks some. The sample yields 200,000 to 250,000 clones, 7.5% to 10% seen once. The source of this sequence is a woman aged 18-30 years in good health. What was sequenced was naive CD4+ T cells from blood.

CDR3 loop: CASRSVDVRQETQYF. The CDR3 nucleotides read TGCGCCAGCAGAAGCGTCGACGTAAGGCAAGAGACCCAGTACTTC. The chain links TRBV5-1 to TRBJ2-5; no clear D gene. The CDR3 contains 15 residues. Deletions cut 5 bases from V and 2 bases from J, with 16 bases between. Germline-derived CDR1 and CDR2 are SGHRS and YFSETQ.